This paragraph covers one T cell receptor (beta chain) sequence. There are 14 residues in the CDR3. In germline, CDR1 is SEHNR, CDR2 FQNEAQ (reference sequence). V lost 5 bases to trimming and J lost 5 bases; unmatched junction nucleotides: 8. Seattle patients were enrolled while actively infected and followed longitudinally. In the authors' workflow: Nucleated cell counts were estimated from reference gene primer amplification. Assay: immunoSEQ multiplex PCR; the TCRdb copy retains only in-frame clones and omits some. V and J calls plus clone size are reproduced from that table; the DNA served to infer D and trimming. The sample includes approximately 330,000 clones, roughly 89% of them seen just once. The entry originates in a study of blood T cell repertoires in COVID-19. About the research overall: Samples came from the United States, Italy and Spain, spanning acute and convalescent COVID-19. In each case, the material was cDNA or gDNA derived from T cells, B-cell-depleted T cells, or PBMCs.

This chain joins TRBV7-9 and TRBJ2-7, with 8 bases matching TRBD2. The sequenced material came from peripheral blood. The receptor was derived from a man between 25 and 39 years old with COVID-19, enrolled during active disease. The CDR3 DNA reads as TGTGCCAGCAGCCGAGGACTAGCTAGTCACGAGCAGTACTTC. Translated: CASSRGLASHEQYF.